This record covers a single T cell receptor beta chain. Its target is not known. The sample is drawn from a study of T cell repertoires in cytomegalovirus infection. Overall study findings and caveats: Dominating the ex vivo response were HLA-C-restricted CMV-specific TCR beta clonotypes.

This CDR3 is built from 15 residues. The germline V gene encodes CDR1 LGHNA and CDR2 YNFKEQ. V was pared by 0 bases and J by 2 bases, with 8 bases between. TCRdb re-analysed the reads in MiXCR, keeping a single row per CDR3 protein. This sample has 450,000 to 600,000 distinct CDR3 sequences, with 11% found just once. The source material was PBMCs. This TCR came from a human donor in good health (CMV status not recorded). Some clones in this sample may be carry-over from other donors' samples. The chain combines TRBV4-2 with TRBJ1-3; a possible D gene is TRBD1 (5 bases). The CDR3 here is CASSQEAGPGNTIYF. The CDR3 coding sequence is TGTGCCAGCAGCCAAGAGGCAGGGCCTGGAAACACCATATATTTT.